In this sample, the clone carrying this TCR beta chain turned up once. The antigen remains undetermined. The data were obtained in a study of graft-versus-host responses after intestinal transplantation. Study-level information: Grafts were multivisceral, liver-intestinal, or isolated intestinal. Study-level points and caveats: Recipient marrow contained GvH clones, some of which appeared first in ileum or blood.

The protocol was immunoSEQ multiplex PCR, while the TCRdb copy is restricted to in-frame clones and leaves out a portion. The sample yields about 23,000 clones, around nine tenths seen once. The sample consisted of PBMCs, taken just under 40 days after intestinal transplant. This TCR was recovered from a human patient who received an intestinal transplant, so some T cells may come from the graft donor.

Here the CDR3 reads CASSLWGTGNEQFF. CDR3 coding DNA: TGTGCCAGCAGCTTATGGGGAACGGGCAATGAGCAGTTCTTC. The chain employs TRBV11-3 and TRBJ2-1; D remains unclear. V was cut by 2 bases and J by 6 bases, with 11 bases left in between. The CDR3 has 14 residues. The germline V gene has CDR1 SGHNT and CDR2 YENEEA.